The clone carrying this TCR beta chain came up a few times. CDR1 is MDHEN, CDR2 SYDVKM, per germline. Between the trimmed V and J ends, which lost 6 bases and 4 bases, there was a span of 21 bases. The length of the CDR3 is 16 residues. The data originate from a study of T cells after yellow fever vaccination. MiXCR was run by TCRdb on the 5' RACE reads, yielding one entry per CDR3 protein. Of under 400,000 distinct CDR3 sequences in the sample, 9.5% to 13% were seen once. The sample in question was PBMCs, obtained on the day of the first yellow fever vaccination. The chain combines TRBV28 with TRBJ2-5, with D possibly matching TRBD2 (5 bases). This TCR derives from a man aged 18 to 35 who received the YFV17D yellow fever vaccine. CDR3 sequence: CASSPRPGKAPETQYF. CDR3 sequence (DNA): TGTGCCAGCAGCCCTCGCCCGGGGAAGGCTCCAGAGACCCAGTACTTC.